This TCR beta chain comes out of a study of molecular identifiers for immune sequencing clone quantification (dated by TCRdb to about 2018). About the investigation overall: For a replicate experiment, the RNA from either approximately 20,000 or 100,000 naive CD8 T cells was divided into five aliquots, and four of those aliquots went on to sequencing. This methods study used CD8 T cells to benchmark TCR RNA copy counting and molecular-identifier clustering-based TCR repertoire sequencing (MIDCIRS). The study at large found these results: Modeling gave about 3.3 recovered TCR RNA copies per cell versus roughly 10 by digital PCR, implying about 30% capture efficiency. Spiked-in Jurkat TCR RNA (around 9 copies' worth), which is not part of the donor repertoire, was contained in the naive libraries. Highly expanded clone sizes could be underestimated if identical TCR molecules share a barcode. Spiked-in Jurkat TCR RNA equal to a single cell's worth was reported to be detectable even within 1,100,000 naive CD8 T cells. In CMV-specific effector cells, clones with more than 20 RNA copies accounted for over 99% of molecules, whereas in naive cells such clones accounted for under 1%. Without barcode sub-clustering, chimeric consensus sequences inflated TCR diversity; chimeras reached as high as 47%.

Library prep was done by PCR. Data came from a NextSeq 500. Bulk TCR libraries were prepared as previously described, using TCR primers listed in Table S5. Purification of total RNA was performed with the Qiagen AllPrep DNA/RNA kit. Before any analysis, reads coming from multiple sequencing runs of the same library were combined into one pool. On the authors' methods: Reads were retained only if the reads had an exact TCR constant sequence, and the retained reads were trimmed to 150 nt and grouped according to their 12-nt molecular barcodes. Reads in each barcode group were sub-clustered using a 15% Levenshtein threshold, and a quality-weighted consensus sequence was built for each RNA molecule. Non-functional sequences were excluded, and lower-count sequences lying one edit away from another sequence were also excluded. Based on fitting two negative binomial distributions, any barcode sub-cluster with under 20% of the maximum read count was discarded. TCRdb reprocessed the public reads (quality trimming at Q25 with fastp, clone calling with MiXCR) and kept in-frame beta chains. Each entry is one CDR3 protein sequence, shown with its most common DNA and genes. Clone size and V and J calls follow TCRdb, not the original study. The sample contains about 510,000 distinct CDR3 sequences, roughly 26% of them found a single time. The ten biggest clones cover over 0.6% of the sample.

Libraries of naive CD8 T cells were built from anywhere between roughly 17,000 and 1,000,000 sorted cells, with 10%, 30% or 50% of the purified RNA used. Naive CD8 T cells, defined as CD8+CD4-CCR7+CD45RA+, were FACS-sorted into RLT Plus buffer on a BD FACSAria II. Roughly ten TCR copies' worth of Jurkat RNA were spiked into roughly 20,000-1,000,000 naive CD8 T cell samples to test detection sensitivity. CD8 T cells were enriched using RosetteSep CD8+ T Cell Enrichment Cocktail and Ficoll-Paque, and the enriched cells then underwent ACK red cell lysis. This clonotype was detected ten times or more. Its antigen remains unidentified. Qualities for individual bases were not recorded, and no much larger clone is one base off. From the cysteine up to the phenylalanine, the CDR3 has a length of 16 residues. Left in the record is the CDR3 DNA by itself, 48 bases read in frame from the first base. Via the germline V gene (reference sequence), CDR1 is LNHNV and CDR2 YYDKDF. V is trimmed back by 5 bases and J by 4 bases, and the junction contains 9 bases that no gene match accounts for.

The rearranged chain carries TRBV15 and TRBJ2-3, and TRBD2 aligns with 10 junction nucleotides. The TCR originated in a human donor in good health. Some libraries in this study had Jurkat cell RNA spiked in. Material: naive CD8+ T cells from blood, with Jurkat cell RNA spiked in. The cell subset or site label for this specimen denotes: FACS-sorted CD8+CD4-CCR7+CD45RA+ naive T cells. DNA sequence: TGTGCCACCAGCTCCCGATTAGCGGGGGGACCAGATACGCAGTATTTT. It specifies CATSSRLAGGPDTQYF. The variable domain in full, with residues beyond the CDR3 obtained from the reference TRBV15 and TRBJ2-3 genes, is DAMVIQNPRYQVTQFGKPVTLSCSQTLNHNVMYWYQQKSSQAPKLLFHYYDKDFNNEADTPDNFQSRRPNTSFCFLDIRSPGLGDTAMYLCATSSRLAGGPDTQYFGPGTRLTVL.